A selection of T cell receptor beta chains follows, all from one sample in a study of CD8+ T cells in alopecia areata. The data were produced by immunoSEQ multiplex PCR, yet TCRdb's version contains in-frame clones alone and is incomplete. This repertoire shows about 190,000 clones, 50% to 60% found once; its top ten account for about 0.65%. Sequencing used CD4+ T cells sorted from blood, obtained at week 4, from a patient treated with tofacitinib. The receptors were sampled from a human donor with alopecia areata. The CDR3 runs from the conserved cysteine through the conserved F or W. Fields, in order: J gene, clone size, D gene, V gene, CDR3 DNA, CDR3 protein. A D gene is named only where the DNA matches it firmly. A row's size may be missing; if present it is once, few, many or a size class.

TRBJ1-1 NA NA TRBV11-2 TGTGCCAGCACCCTCGTACTGAACACTGAAGCTTTCTTT CASTLVLNTEAFF
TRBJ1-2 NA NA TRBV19 TGTGCCAGTAGTGATCCAGGGAGAGGCTACACCTTC CASSDPGRGYTF
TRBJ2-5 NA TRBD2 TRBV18 TGTGCCAGCTCACCAGTAGCGGGCGGAGGAGGAGAGACCCAGTACTTC CASSPVAGGGGETQYF
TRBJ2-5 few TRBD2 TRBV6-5 TGTGCCAGCAGTTATCTAGCGGGAGGAGAGACCCAGTACTTC CASSYLAGGETQYF
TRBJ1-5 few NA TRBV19 TGTGCCAGTAGTGACCGGGACACTCAGCATTTT CASSDRDTQHF
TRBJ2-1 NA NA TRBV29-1 TGCAGTCTTCTCAGGGCACCGGGGAAGTACAATGAGCAGTTCTTC CSLLRAPGKYNEQFF
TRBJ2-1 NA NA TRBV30 TGTGCCTGGAGTGTAAATGAGCAGTTCTTC CAWSVNEQFF
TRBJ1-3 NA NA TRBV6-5 TGTGCCAGCAGCCAGTCTGGAAACACCATATATTTT CASSQSGNTIYF
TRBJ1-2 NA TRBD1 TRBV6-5 TGTGCCAGCAGCCGGGGACAGGGGGCGGCGGAAGGCTACACCTTC CASSRGQGAAEGYTF
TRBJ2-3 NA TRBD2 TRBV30 TGTGCCTGGAGTCTGTCTAGCGGGAGCACAGATACGCAGTATTTT CAWSLSSGSTDTQYF
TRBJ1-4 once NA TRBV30 TGTGCCTGGAAGCCGGGTGAAAAACTGTTTTTT CAWKPGEKLFF
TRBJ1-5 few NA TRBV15 TGTGCCACCAGCAGAGTTAGGCAGGGCAATCAGCCCCAGCATTTT CATSRVRQGNQPQHF
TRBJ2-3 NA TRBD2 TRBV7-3 TGTGCCAGCAGCCTGACTAGCGCCAGCACAGATACGCAGTATTTT CASSLTSASTDTQYF
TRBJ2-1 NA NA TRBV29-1 TGCAGCGTTGAAGAGTACAGGCGCAATGAGCAGTTCTTC CSVEEYRRNEQFF
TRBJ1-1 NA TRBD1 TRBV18 TGTGCCAGCTCACTTGGACAGGGCACTGAAGCTTTCTTT CASSLGQGTEAFF
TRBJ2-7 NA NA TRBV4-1 TGCGCCAGCAGCAGACAGGACGGCTATTCCTACGAGCAGTACTTC CASSRQDGYSYEQYF
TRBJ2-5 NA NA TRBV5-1 TGCGCCAGCAGCTTGGGTACAGGGAGAGAGACCCAGTACTTC CASSLGTGRETQYF
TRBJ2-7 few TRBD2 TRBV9 TGTGCCAGCAGCTCCCGGACTAGCGGAGGCGAGCAGTACTTC CASSSRTSGGEQYF
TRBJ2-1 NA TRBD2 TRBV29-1 TGCAGTGGGGGCCGAGCAGTGACGGGACTAGCGGGGGCCTACAATGAGCAGTTCTTC CSGGRAVTGLAGAYNEQFF
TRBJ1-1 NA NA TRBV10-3 TGTGCCATCAGTGAGTCTCAGGGAATGAACACTGAAGCTTTCTTT CAISESQGMNTEAFF
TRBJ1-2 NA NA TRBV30 TGTGCCTGGGGGAAGTTGGAGGGAAGGCCAATAAAGTATGGCTACACCTTC CAWGKLEGRPIKYGYTF
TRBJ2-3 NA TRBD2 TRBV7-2 TGTGCCAGCAGCTTAGTCGGGGGCGGGAGGTTGAGAGATACGCAGTATTTT CASSLVGGGRLRDTQYF
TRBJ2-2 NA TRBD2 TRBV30 TGTGCCTGGAGTCGGGGGGTCACCGGGGAGCTGTTTTTT CAWSRGVTGELFF
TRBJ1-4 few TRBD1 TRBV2 TGTGCCAGCACTCCTCGGACAGGGAATGAAAAACTGTTTTTT CASTPRTGNEKLFF
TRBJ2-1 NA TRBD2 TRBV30 TGTGCCTGCCGGCGCAAGGGATTCGGACTAGTTGGGGAGCAGTTCTTC CACRRKGFGLVGEQFF
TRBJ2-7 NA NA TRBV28 TGTGCCAGCACCCCCCACGGGACAAGCTCCTACGAGCAGTACTTC CASTPHGTSSYEQYF
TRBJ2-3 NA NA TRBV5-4 TGTGCCAGCAGCGAAGGACGAGATACGCAGTATTTT CASSEGRDTQYF
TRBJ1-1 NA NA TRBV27 TGTGCCAGCAGTTTAAGGGGTCGGGGGAACACTGAAGCTTTCTTT CASSLRGRGNTEAFF
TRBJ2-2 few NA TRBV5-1 TGCGCCAGCAGCGGAATAACGAACACCGGGGAGCTGTTTTTT CASSGITNTGELFF